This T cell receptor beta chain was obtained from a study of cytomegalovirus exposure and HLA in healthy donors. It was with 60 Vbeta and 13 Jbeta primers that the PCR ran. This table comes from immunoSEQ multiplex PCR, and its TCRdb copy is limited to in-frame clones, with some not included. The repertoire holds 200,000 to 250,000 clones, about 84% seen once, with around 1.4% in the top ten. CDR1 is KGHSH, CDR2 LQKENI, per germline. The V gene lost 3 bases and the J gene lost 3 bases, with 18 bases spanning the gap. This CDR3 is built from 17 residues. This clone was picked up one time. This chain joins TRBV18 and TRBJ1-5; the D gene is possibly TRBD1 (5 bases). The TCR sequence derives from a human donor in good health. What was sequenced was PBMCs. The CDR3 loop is CASSPQEAGGVNQPQHF. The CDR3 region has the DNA TGTGCCAGCTCACCGCAGGAGGCGGGAGGGGTCAATCAGCCCCAGCATTTT.